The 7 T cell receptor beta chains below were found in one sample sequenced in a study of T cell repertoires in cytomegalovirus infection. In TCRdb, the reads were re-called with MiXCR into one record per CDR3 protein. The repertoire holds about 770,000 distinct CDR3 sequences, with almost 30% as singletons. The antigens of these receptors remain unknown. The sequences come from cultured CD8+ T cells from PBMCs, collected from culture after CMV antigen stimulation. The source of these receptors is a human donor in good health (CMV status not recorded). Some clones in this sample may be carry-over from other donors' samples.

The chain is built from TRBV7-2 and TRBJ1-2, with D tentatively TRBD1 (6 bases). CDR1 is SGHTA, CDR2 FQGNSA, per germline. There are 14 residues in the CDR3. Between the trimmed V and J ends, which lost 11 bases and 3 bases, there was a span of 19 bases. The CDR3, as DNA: TGTGCCCAAAGAGGGGGGGGGCAGGACTATGGCTACACCTTC. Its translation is CAQRGGGQDYGYTF.

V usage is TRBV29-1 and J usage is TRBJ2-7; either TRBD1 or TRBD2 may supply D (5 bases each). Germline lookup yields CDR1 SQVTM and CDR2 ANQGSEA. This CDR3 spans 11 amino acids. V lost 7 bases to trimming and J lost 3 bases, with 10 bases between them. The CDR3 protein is CSAGDGYEQYF. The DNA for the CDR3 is TGCAGCGCTGGGGACGGCTACGAGCAGTACTTC.

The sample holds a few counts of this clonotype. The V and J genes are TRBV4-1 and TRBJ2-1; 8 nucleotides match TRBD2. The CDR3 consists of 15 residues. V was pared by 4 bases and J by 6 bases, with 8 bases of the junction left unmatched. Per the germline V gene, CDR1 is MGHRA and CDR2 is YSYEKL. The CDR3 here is CASSLSGGSLNEQFF. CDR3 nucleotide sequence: TGCGCCAGCAGCCTCTCGGGGGGGTCCCTCAATGAGCAGTTCTTC.

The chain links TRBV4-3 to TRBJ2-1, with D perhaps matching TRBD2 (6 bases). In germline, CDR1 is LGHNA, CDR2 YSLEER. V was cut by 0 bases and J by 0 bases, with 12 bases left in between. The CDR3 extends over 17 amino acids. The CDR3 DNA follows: TGCGCCAGCAGCCAAGAGAGGTGGCGGGACTCCTACAATGAGCAGTTCTTC. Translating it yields CASSQERWRDSYNEQFF.

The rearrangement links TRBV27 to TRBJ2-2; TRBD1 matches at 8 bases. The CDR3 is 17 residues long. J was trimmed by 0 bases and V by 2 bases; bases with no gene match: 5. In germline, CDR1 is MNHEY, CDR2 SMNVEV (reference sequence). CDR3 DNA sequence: TGTGCCAGCAGTTTAGCAGGGGGCCCCGCGAACACCGGGGAGCTGTTTTTT. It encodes CASSLAGGPANTGELFF.

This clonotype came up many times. CDR3 sequence: CASSYSRGGLNTGELFF. DNA for the CDR3: TGTGCCAGCAGTTACTCCAGGGGCGGGTTAAACACCGGGGAGCTGTTTTTT. The chain joins TRBV6-5 to TRBJ2-2, with D maybe TRBD1 (6 bases). This CDR3 comprises 17 residues. Germline CDR1 is MNHEY and CDR2 is SVGAGI. Deletions cut 0 bases from V and 2 bases from J, with 13 bases between.

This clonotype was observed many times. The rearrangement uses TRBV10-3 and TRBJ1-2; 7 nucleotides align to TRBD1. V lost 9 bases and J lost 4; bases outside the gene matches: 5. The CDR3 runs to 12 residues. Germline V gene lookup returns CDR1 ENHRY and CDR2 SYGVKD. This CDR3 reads CAIMDRSYGYTF. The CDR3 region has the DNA TGTGCCATTATGGACAGGTCCTATGGCTACACCTTC.